This TCR beta chain was retrieved from a study of T-cell reconstitution after alpha-beta-depleted transplantation in children. Findings and caveats of the study: Expanded clones from the graft, numbering several hundred, reportedly supplied alpha-beta T cells about two months after transplant. Day-60 TCRbeta diversity that was high in some patients was derived from surviving recipient T cells and thymic progenitors. Newly produced T cells mostly accounted for T-cell counts and diversity one year post-transplant.

V was pared by 4 bases and J by 1 base, with 2 bases of the junction left unmatched. Germline V gene lookup returns CDR1 MGHDK and CDR2 SYGVNS. The CDR3 contains 15 residues. Researchers prepared the TCRbeta library using unique molecular identifiers, the study reports. TCRdb re-called the PCR reads with MiXCR, one entry per CDR3 protein. Here the sample spans around 250,000 distinct CDR3 sequences, under 9.5% being singletons. This clonotype was counted ten times or more. Its antigen remains unknown. The specimen was PBMCs, mostly from graft donor cells, collected 180 days after TCRalphabeta/CD19-depleted stem cell transplant. The rearrangement links TRBV25-1 to TRBJ2-4, with 9 nucleotides matching TRBD1. The sequence was collected from a male patient under 18 who had a stem cell transplant for acute lymphoblastic leukemia, so the T cells may come from the graft donor. The DNA for the CDR3 is TGTGCCAGCAGTGGACAGGGGGTTGCCAAAAACATTCAGTACTTC. Its protein product is CASSGQGVAKNIQYF.